The rows below give T cell receptor beta chains drawn from one sample of a study of T cell responses to AZD1222 COVID-19 vaccine. Sequenced by immunoSEQ multiplex PCR; TCRdb stores in-frame clones only, minus some. The sample has about 180,000 clones, 75% to 90% seen once; the top ten hold roughly 4.3%. The specimen comprised peripheral blood, sampled 28 days after the second dose of the MenACWY control vaccine. These receptors originate from an adult who received the MenACWY meningococcal vaccine as a control. Each CDR3 is given without its conserved first and last residue.

CDR3 protein	J gene	V gene
ATSRGSDSLQETQY	TRBJ2-5	TRBV15
ASSPPGQPQH	TRBJ1-5	TRBV7-2
AWSVLRGGQPQH	TRBJ1-5	TRBV30
AWSVQRGVGTEAF	TRBJ1-1	TRBV30
AWSLRGPGEQY	TRBJ2-7	TRBV30
ASRQSRTSTDTQY	TRBJ2-3	TRBV19
ASSSGQGSAGELF	TRBJ2-2	TRBV11-3
ASSFGTTDTQY	TRBJ2-3	TRBV28
ASSLARASIETQY	TRBJ2-5	TRBV7-9
ASSYWTGAGKEQY	TRBJ2-7	TRBV6-5
ATSDSGEVEKLF	TRBJ1-4	TRBV24-1
ASSQDAGLTEAF	TRBJ1-1	TRBV4-3
ASSGDEALETQY	TRBJ2-5	TRBV5-1
ASSDTTASGNTIY	TRBJ1-3	TRBV5-6
ASSLTGGPGDQPQH	TRBJ1-5	TRBV11-2
ASSIQGRFGTQY	TRBJ2-5	TRBV2
ASSVGGFRDVNTEAF	TRBJ1-1	TRBV2
AIMTVNTEAF	TRBJ1-1	TRBV10-3
ASSPLAAGGFYEQY	TRBJ2-7	TRBV27
AHTRREGTDTQY	TRBJ2-3	TRBV28
ATSGAFQETQY	TRBJ2-5	TRBV11-2
ASSSYKENTGELF	TRBJ2-2	TRBV11-2
SVGGVSDTQY	TRBJ2-3	TRBV29-1
ASSLGVEAF	TRBJ1-1	TRBV7-9
ASSQDRLAGENEQF	TRBJ2-1	TRBV4-2
ASSYSRSASPTEQY	TRBJ2-7	TRBV6-5
ASSFITGNTIY	TRBJ1-3	TRBV12-3/TRBV12-4
ASSRNPWGTRRANTEAF	TRBJ1-1	TRBV6-6
ASSLGWTPANEKLF	TRBJ1-4	TRBV11-2
ASTVGFKNTEAF	TRBJ1-1	TRBV7-8
ASSPWGGPEAF	TRBJ1-1	TRBV28
AWSVRGYEQY	TRBJ2-7	TRBV30
ASSQDPGQGDNEQF	TRBJ2-1	TRBV4-1
ASLRVWNTEAF	TRBJ1-1	TRBV2
ASSQALGGQSHGYT	TRBJ1-2	TRBV3-1/TRBV3-2
ASRHDSGFYGYT	TRBJ1-2	TRBV3-1/TRBV3-2
ASSFGWSYEQY	TRBJ2-7	TRBV6-2/TRBV6-3
ASSLGRGNTIY	TRBJ1-3	TRBV28
ASSFERQF	TRBJ2-1	TRBV7-9
AWSVGLINYGYT	TRBJ1-2	TRBV30
ASSQWTSGRAMPEQF	TRBJ2-1	TRBV28
ASSPVGSGNEQF	TRBJ2-1	TRBV5-1
ASSSPVFTEAF	TRBJ1-1	TRBV28
ASSQAAGGPHEQY	TRBJ2-7	TRBV4-3
ASSGEGDTLDYEQY	TRBJ2-7	TRBV2
SASTPGQSYSNQPQH	TRBJ1-5	TRBV20-1
ASSTRQGNQPQH	TRBJ1-5	TRBV19
SAWTAYGEAF	TRBJ1-1	TRBV29-1
ASTQNLDSSYEQY	TRBJ2-7	TRBV6-5
SGTGGDEKLF	TRBJ1-4	TRBV29-1
ASRKPGLADTSYEQY	TRBJ2-7	TRBV28
ASSPGPEETQY	TRBJ2-5	TRBV11-2
ASSPPNGDTEAF	TRBJ1-1	TRBV18
ASSQGSWEETQY	TRBJ2-5	TRBV3-1/TRBV3-2